This T cell receptor beta chain was sequenced for a study of CD8 T cells in Susac syndrome. FACS enriched CD8+ TEMRA cells, while bulk CD8+ and CD4+ were negatively isolated. Random hexamers were used to reverse transcribe roughly 0.45 to 1 ug of RNA. Each CDR3 protein is one row after TCRdb ran MiXCR on the immunoSEQ multiplex PCR reads. The data show 400,000 to 550,000 distinct CDR3 sequences, approximately 85% seen once. This sequence originates from a human donor with multiple sclerosis. Specimen: CD8+ T cells from PBMCs.

The CDR3 here is CSAWIQGYTEAFF. CDR3 coding DNA: TGCAGTGCTTGGATACAGGGATACACTGAAGCTTTCTTT. The rearrangement uses TRBV20-1 and TRBJ1-1; a weak D match, TRBD1 (6 bases). V was cut by 5 bases and J by 3 bases, with 13 bases left in between. The CDR3 consists of 13 residues. CDR1 DFQATT and CDR2 SNEGSKA come from the germline V gene (reference sequence).